This T cell receptor (beta chain) was sequenced for a study of T cells in Graves' hyperthyroidism and ophthalmopathy. When ophthalmopathy did not progress within 18 months, Graves' hyperthyroidism was considered stable. This clonotype was seen more than once but under ten times. TCR beta CDR3 region amplification was performed from RNA transcripts. The study used the HTBI primer set for a first-round RT-PCR of the TCR CDR3. TCRdb reprocessed the multiplex PCR reads with MiXCR, giving one entry per CDR3 protein. The data show about 400,000 distinct CDR3 sequences, with just under 15% seen just once and approximately 32% held by the top ten. Unmatched junction bases numbered 5, after V lost 6 bases and J lost 6 bases. The germline gives CDR1 DFQATT, CDR2 SNEGSKA (reference sequence). This CDR3 has 13 residues.

This chain uses TRBV20-1 with TRBJ1-5; TRBD1 agrees at 10 bases. Sequenced sample: blood. This clonotype was obtained from a woman aged 25-40 years with Graves' hyperthyroidism. The CDR3 nucleotides are TGCAGTGCCTGGGACAGGGGTGGTCAGCCCCAGCATTTT. This codes for CSAWDRGGQPQHF.